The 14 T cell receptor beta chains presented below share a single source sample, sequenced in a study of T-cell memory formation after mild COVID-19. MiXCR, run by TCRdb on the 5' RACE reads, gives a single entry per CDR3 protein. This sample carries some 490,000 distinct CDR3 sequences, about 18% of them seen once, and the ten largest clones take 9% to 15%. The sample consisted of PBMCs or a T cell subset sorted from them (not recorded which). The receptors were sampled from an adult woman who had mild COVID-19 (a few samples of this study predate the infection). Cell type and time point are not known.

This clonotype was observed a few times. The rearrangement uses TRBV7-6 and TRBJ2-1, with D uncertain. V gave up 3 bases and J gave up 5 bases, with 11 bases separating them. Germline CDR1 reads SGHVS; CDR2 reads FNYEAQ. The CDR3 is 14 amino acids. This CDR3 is CASSLESSHNEQFF. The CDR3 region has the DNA TGTGCCAGCAGCTTGGAATCTTCCCACAATGAGCAGTTCTTC.

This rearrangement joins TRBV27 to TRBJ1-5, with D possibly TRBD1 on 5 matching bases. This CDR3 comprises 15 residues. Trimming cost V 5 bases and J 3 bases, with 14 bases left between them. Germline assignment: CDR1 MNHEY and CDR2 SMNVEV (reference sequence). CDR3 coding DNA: TGTGCCAGCAGTCTAGTGCCAGGGTTCAATCAGCCCCAGCATTTT. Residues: CASSLVPGFNQPQHF.

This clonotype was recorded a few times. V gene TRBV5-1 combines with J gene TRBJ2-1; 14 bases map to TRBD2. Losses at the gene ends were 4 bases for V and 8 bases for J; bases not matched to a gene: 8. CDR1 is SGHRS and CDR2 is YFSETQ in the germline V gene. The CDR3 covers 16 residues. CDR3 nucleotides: TGCGCCAGCAGCCCTCCGGGACTAGCGGGAGCCGATGAGCAGTTCTTC. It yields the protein CASSPPGLAGADEQFF.

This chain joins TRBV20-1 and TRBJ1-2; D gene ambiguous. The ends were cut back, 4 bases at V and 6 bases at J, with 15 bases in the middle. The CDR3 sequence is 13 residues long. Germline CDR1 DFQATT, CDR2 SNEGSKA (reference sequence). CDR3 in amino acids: CSAMEGSLHGYTF. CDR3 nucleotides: TGCAGTGCTATGGAGGGATCTTTGCATGGCTACACCTTC.

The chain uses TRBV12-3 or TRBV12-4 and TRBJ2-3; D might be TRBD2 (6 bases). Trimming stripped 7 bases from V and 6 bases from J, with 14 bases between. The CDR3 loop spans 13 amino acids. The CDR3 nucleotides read TGTGCCAGCATCGGAGGGGCGATCGATACGCAGTATTTT. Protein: CASIGGAIDTQYF.

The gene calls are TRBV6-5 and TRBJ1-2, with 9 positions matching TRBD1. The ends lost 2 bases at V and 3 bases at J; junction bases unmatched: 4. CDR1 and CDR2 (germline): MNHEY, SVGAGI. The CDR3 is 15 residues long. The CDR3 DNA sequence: TGTGCCAGCAGTTACGGGACAGGGTGGGACTATGGCTACACCTTC. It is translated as CASSYGTGWDYGYTF.

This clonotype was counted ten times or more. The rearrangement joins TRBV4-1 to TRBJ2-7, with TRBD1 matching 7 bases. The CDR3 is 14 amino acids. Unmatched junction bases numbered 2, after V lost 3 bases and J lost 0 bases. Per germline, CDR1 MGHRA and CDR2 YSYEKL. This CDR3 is CASSQTGISYEQYF. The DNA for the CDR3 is TGCGCCAGCAGCCAGACAGGGATCTCCTACGAGCAGTACTTC.

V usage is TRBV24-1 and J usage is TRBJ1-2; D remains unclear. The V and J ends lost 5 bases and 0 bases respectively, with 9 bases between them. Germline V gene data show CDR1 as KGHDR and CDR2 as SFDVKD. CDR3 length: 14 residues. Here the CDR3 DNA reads TGTGCCACCAGTGGCGGAACAGCTAACTATGGCTACACCTTC. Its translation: CATSGGTANYGYTF.

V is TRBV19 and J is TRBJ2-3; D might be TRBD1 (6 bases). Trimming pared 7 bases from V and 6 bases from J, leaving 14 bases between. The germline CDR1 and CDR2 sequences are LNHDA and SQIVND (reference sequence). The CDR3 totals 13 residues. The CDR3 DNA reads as TGTGCCAGTACACACAGGGACAAGGATACGCAGTATTTT. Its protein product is CASTHRDKDTQYF.

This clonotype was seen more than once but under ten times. CDR3 DNA: TGCAGTGCTCCCTTCGGGCAGGGAAACTACGAGCAGTACTTC. Translating gives CSAPFGQGNYEQYF. The chain couples TRBV20-1 to TRBJ2-7; D is possibly TRBD1 (5 bases). Germline values: CDR1 DFQATT, CDR2 SNEGSKA (reference sequence). Trimming pared 5 bases from V and 3 bases from J, leaving 17 bases between. This CDR3 has 14 residues.

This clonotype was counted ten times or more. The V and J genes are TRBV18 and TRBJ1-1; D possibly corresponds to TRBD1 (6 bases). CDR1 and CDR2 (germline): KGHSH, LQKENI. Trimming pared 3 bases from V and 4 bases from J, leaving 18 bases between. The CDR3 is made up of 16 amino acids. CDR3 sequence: CASSPNDPGGGTEAFF. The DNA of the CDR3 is TGTGCCAGCTCACCGAACGACCCGGGAGGGGGCACTGAAGCTTTCTTT.

CDR3 residues: CASSLLNNRDRWTGELFF. For the CDR3, the DNA is TGTGCCAGCAGCTTACTTAACAATAGGGACAGATGGACCGGGGAGCTGTTTTTT. The V gene is TRBV7-8, the J gene TRBJ2-2; 7 nucleotides align to TRBD1. V trimming: 2 bases; J trimming: 5 bases; junction bases outside the gene matches: 14. The CDR3 runs to 18 residues. Germline V gene lookup returns CDR1 SGHVS and CDR2 FQNEAQ.

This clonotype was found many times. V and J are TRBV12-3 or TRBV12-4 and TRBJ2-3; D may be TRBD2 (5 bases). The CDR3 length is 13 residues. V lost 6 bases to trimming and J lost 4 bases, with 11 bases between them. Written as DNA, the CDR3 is TGTGCCAGCAGCTTGGGAGCGGCAGATACGCAGTATTTT. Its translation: CASSLGAADTQYF.

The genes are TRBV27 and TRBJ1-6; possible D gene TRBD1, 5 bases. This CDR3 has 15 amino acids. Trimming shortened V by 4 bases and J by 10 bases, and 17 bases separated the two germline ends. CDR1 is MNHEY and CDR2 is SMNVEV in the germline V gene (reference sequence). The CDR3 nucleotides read TGTGCCAGCAGTTATGGGCACAGGATCGGGTCACCCCTCCACTTT. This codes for CASSYGHRIGSPLHF.